The 3 T cell receptor beta chains below were found in one sample sequenced in a study of T cell clones after liver transplantation. TCRdb keeps only in-frame clones here, not all; method: immunoSEQ multiplex PCR. Altogether about 72,000 clones are present, more than 75% being singletons, with the ten largest covering roughly 3%. The source was CD4+ T cells from blood, collected before liver transplant. These receptors were obtained from a human donor who received a liver transplant.

The chain has TRBV5-4 and TRBJ2-7, with 8 bases fitting TRBD2. The CDR3 totals 16 residues. Germline V gene lookup returns CDR1 SGHNT and CDR2 YYREEE (reference sequence). V lost 5 bases to trimming and J lost 5 bases; unmatched junction nucleotides: 15. The CDR3 reads CASSPRGSGSYHEQYF. CDR3 nucleotides: TGTGCCAGCAGTCCTCGGGGAAGCGGGAGTTACCACGAGCAGTACTTC. The full variable domain, with the rest looked up from reference TRBV5-4 and TRBJ2-7, is ETGVTQSPTHLIKTRGQQVTLRCSSQSGHNTVSWYQQALGQGPQFIFQYYREEENGRGNFPPRFSGLQFPNYSSELNVNALELDDSALYLCASSPRGSGSYHEQYFGPGTRLTVT.

V and J are TRBV29-1 and TRBJ2-1; D unresolved. Germline V gives CDR1 SQVTM, CDR2 ANQGSEA. This CDR3 comprises 13 residues. The DNA for the CDR3 is TGCAGTGCAAGTGAAACCTCCTACAATGAGCAGTTCTTC. As protein: CSASETSYNEQFF.

This chain connects TRBV5-1 to TRBJ1-3; D might be TRBD1 (5 bases). The V end lost 10 bases, the J end lost 4 bases, and 15 bases lay between the germline ends. Germline V CDR1 and CDR2: SGHRS, YFSETQ. The CDR3 is 13 amino acids. CDR3 in amino acids: CASSGGVGNTIYF. The CDR3 coding sequence is TGCGCCTCGTCGGGGGGTGTCGGAAACACCATATATTTT.